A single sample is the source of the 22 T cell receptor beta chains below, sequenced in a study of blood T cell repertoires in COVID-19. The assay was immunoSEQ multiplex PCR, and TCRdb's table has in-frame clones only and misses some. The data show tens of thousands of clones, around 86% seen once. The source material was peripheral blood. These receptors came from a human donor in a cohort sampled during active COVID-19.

DNA for the CDR3: TGTGCCAGCAGCTCACAGGGGGTCCTAGCCAAAAACATTCAGTACTTC. This encodes CASSSQGVLAKNIQYF. V and J are TRBV7-9 and TRBJ2-4; 8 bases agree with TRBD1. CDR1 and CDR2 from the germline V gene are SEHNR and FQNEAQ (reference sequence). CDR3 length equals 16 residues. J was trimmed by 0 bases and V by 4 bases; bases with no gene match: 5.

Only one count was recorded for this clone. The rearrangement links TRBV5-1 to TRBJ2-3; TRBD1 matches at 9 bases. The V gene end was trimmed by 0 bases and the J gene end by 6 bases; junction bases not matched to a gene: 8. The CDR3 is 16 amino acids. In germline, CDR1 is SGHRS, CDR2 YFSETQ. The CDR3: CASSLGDRVKKDTQYF. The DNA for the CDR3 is TGCGCCAGCAGCTTGGGGGACAGGGTAAAGAAGGATACGCAGTATTTT. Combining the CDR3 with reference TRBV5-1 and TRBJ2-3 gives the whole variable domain KAGVTQTPRYLIKTRGQQVTLSCSPISGHRSVSWYQQTPGQGLQFLFEYFSETQRNKGNFPGRFSGRQFSNSRSEMNVSTLELGDSALYLCASSLGDRVKKDTQYFGPGTRLTVL.

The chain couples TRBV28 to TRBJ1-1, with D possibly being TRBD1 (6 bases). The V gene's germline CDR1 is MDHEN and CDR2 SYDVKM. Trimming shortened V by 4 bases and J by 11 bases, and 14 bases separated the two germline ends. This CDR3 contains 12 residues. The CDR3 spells CASSWVTGSAFF. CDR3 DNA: TGTGCCAGCAGTTGGGTTACAGGGAGTGCTTTCTTT.

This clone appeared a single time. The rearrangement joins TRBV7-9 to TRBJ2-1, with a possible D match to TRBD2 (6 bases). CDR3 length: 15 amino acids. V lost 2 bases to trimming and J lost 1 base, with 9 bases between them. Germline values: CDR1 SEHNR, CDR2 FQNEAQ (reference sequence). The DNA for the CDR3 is TGTGCCAGCAGCTTAACGGGACTGTCCTACAATGAGCAGTTCTTC. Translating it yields CASSLTGLSYNEQFF. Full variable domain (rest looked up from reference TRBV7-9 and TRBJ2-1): DTGVSQNPRHKITKRGQNVTFRCDPISEHNRLYWYRQTLGQGPEFLTYFQNEAQLEKSRLLSDRFSAERPKGSFSTLEIQRTEQGDSAMYLCASSLTGLSYNEQFFGPGTRLTVL.

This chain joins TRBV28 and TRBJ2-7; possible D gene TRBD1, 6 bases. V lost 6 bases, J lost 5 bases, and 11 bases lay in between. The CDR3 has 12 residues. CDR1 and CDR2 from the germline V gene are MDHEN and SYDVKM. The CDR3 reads CASRSRGHEQYF. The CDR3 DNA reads TGTGCCAGCAGGTCCAGGGGCCACGAGCAGTACTTC.

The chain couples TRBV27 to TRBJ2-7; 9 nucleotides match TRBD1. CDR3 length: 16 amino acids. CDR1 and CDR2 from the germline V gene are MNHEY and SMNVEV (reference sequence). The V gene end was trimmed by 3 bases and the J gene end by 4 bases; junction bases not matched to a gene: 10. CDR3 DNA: TGTGCCAGCAGTTTTGTGTTCGGACAGGGGTGGTACGAGCAGTACTTC. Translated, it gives CASSFVFGQGWYEQYF.

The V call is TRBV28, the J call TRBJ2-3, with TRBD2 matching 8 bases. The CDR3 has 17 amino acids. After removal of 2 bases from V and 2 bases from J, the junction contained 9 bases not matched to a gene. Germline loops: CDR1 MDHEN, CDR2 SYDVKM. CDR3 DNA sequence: TGTGCCAGCAGTTTAATCCTCAGCGGGAGCCCCACAGATACGCAGTATTTT. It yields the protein CASSLILSGSPTDTQYF.

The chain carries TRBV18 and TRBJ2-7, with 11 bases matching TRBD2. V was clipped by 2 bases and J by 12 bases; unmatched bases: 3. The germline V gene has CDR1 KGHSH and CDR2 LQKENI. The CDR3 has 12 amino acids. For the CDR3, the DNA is TGTGCCAGCTCACCAACTAGCGGGAGATGGTACTTC. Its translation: CASSPTSGRWYF.

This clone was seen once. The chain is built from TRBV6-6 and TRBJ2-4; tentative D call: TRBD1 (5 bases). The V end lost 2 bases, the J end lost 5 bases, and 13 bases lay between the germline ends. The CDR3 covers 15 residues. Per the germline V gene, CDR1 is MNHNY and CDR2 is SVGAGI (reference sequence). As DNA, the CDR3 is TGTGCCAGCAGTTACAGGGCAGGGTCCCAAAACATTCAGTACTTC. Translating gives CASSYRAGSQNIQYF.

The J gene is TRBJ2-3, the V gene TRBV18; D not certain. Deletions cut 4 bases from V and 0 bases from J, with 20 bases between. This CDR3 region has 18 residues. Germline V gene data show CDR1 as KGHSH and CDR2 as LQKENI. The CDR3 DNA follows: TGTGCCAGCTCACTAGAATATCCTAACCTCGTCAGCACAGATACGCAGTATTTT. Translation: CASSLEYPNLVSTDTQYF.

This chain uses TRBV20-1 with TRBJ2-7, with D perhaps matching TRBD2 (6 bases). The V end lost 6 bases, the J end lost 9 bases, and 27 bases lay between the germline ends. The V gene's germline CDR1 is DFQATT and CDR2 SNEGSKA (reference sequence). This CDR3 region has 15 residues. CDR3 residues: CSASEAGIDGDGQYF. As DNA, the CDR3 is TGCAGTGCCAGTGAGGCGGGGATCGACGGGGATGGGCAGTACTTC.

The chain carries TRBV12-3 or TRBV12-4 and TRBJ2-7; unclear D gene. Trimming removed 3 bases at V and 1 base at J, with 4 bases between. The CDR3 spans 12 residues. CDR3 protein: CASSFRSYEQYF. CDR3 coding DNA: TGTGCCAGCAGTTTCCGGTCCTACGAGCAGTACTTC.

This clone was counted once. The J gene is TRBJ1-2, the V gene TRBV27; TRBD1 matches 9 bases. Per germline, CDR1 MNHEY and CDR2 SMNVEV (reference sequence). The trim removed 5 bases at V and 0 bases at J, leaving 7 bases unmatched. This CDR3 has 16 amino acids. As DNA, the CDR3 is TGTGCCAGCAGTACGACAGGGGGTTCGGCTAACTATGGCTACACCTTC. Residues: CASSTTGGSANYGYTF.

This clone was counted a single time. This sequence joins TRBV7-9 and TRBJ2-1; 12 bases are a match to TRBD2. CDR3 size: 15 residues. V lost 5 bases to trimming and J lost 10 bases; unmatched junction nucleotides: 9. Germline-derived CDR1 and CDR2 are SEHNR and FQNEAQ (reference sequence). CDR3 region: CASSARLAGVREQFF. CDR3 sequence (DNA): TGTGCCAGCAGCGCCCGACTAGCGGGAGTGAGGGAGCAGTTCTTC.

CDR3 nucleotide sequence: TGTGCCAGCAGTTTGGCGGGTAGCGGATACAATGAGCAGTTCTTC. Protein product: CASSLAGSGYNEQFF. The rearrangement joins TRBV7-9 to TRBJ2-1; D is possibly TRBD2 (6 bases). In germline, CDR1 is SEHNR, CDR2 FQNEAQ (reference sequence). The CDR3 has 15 amino acids. Trimming stripped 6 bases from V and 4 bases from J, with 16 bases between.

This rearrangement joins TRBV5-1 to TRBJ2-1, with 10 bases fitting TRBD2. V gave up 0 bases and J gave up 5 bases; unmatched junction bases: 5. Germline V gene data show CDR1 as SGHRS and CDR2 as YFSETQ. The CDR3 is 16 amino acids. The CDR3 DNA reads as TGCGCCAGCAGCTTGGCAGCGGGAGGGCCGAACAATGAGCAGTTCTTC. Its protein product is CASSLAAGGPNNEQFF.

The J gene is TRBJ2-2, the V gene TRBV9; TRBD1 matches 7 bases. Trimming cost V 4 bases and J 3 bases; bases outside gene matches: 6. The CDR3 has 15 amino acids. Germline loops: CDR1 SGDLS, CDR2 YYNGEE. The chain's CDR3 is CASSTRQGYTGELFF. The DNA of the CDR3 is TGTGCCAGCAGCACCCGACAGGGATACACCGGGGAGCTGTTTTTT.

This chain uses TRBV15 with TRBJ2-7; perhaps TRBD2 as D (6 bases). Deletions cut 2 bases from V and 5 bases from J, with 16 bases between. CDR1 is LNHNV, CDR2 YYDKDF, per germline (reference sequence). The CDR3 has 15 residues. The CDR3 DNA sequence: TGTGCCACCAGCAGACGCCTCGGAGGGTTTAACGAGCAGTACTTC. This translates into CATSRRLGGFNEQYF.

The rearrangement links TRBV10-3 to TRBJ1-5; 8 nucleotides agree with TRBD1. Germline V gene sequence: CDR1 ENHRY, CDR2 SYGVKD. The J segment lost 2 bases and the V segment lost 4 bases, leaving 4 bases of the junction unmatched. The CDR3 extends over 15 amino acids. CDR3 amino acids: CAISAQGEGNQPQHF. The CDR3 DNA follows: TGTGCCATCAGTGCACAGGGGGAGGGCAATCAGCCCCAGCATTTT.

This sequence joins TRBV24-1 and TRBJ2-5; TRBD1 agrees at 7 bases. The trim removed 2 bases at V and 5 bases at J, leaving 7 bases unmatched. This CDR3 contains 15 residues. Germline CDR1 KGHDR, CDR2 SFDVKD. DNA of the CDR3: TGTGCCACCAGTGATTACCGGGACAGCCCCGAGACCCAGTACTTC. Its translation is CATSDYRDSPETQYF.

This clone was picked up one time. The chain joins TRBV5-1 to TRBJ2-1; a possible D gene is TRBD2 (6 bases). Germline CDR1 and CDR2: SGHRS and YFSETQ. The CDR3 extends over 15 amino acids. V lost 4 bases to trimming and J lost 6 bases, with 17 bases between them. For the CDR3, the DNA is TGCGCCAGCAGCACGGGACTGTCCGTTGGCAATGAGCAGTTCTTC. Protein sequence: CASSTGLSVGNEQFF.

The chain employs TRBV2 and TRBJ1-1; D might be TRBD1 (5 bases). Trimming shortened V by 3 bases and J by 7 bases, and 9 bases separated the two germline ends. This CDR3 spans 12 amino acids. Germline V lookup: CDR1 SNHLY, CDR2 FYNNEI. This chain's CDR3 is CASSEKGFEAFF. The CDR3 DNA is TGTGCCAGCAGTGAGAAGGGGTTTGAAGCTTTCTTT. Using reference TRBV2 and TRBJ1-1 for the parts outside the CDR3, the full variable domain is EPEVTQTPSHQVTQMGQEVILRCVPISNHLYFYWYRQILGQKVEFLVSFYNNEISEKSEIFDDQFSVERPDGSNFTLKIRSTKLEDSAMYFCASSEKGFEAFFGQGTRLTVV.